The 26 T cell receptor beta chains listed next were all sequenced from one sample in a study of cytomegalovirus exposure and HLA in healthy donors (dated by TCRdb to about 2017). The library was produced with the immunoSEQ multiplex PCR assay. A mixture of 60 forward primers for TCR Vbeta segments and 13 reverse primers for TCR Jbeta segments was used in the multiplex PCR. In TCRdb, the immuneACCESS table is reduced to in-frame sequences with V and J assigned. These tables do not hold every clone; where another copy was compared, an unresolved V gene accounts for under half, and the others remain unexplained. This sample's table contains about 33,000 clones. The ten largest clones capture around 4.8% of the sample. Sequenced input: PBMCs. The receptors derive from a woman in her thirties or forties in good health and CMV-seropositive.

The V gene is TRBV15, the J gene TRBJ2-1; 10 bases line up with TRBD2. The V and J ends lost 1 base and 9 bases, in that order; junction bases with no gene match: 12. CDR3 length equals 17 residues. Germline lookup yields CDR1 LNHNV and CDR2 YYDKDF (reference sequence). The CDR3 DNA reads TGTGCCACCAGCAGAGGAGGGACTAGCGCCAAAAAGGGTGAGCAGTTCTTC. Protein: CATSRGGTSAKKGEQFF.

The J gene is TRBJ2-7, the V gene TRBV2, with 9 bases fitting TRBD1. The germline CDR1 and CDR2 sequences are SNHLY and FYNNEI. There are 15 residues in the CDR3. With V trimmed by 6 bases and J by 3 bases, 9 bases remained unmatched. The CDR3 DNA is TGTGCCAGCAGCGGCGGCACAGGGGGCTTCTACGAGCAGTACTTC. Its translation: CASSGGTGGFYEQYF.

The chain links TRBV5-8 to TRBJ1-5; no reliable D call. The CDR3 runs to 14 residues. Germline CDR1 reads SGHTS; CDR2 reads YDEGEE. V lost 3 bases, J lost 11 bases, and 18 bases lay in between. This CDR3 is CASSWGLSVRAQHF. As DNA, the CDR3 is TGTGCCAGCAGCTGGGGTCTTAGCGTTAGGGCCCAGCATTTT.

The genes are TRBV27 and TRBJ2-7; D call uncertain. This CDR3 region has 12 residues. Trimming removed 3 bases at V and 2 bases at J, with 5 bases between. Germline CDR1 MNHEY, CDR2 SMNVEV (reference sequence). CDR3 nucleotides: TGTGCCAGCAGTTTTGGAGCCTACGAGCAGTACTTC. Its protein is CASSFGAYEQYF.

The chain joins TRBV5-1 to TRBJ2-5, with D perhaps TRBD1 (6 bases). Germline CDR1 SGHRS, CDR2 YFSETQ. Deletions cut 5 bases from V and 5 bases from J, with 16 bases between. The length of the CDR3 is 14 residues. The CDR3 sequence: CASRRLQGSETQYF. The CDR3 DNA reads as TGCGCCAGCAGGAGGTTACAGGGCTCGGAGACCCAGTACTTC.

The CDR3 nucleotides are TGTGCCAGCTCCTTGGGCGTGGTTGAGCAGTTCTTC. Encoded protein: CASSLGVVEQFF. V is TRBV19 and J is TRBJ2-1; unclear D gene. Germline values: CDR1 LNHDA, CDR2 SQIVND (reference sequence). This CDR3 has 12 amino acids. Trimming left V 9 bases short and J 9 bases short, with 15 bases between.

The rearrangement uses TRBV9 and TRBJ1-5; D is perhaps TRBD1 (5 bases). The CDR3 is 14 amino acids. Germline lookup yields CDR1 SGDLS and CDR2 YYNGEE. V was cut by 3 bases and J by 7 bases, with 14 bases left in between. CDR3 residues: CASSAQALLQPQHF. Written as DNA, the CDR3 is TGTGCCAGCAGCGCACAGGCACTACTGCAGCCCCAGCATTTT.

This chain uses TRBV30 with TRBJ1-5, with D hard to call. CDR3 length: 14 amino acids. V was pared by 1 base and J by 0 bases, with 7 bases between. CDR1 and CDR2 (germline): GTSNPN, SVGIG (reference sequence). CDR3 DNA sequence: TGTGCCTGGAGTGGGCAAGTTAGCAATCAGCCCCAGCATTTT. The encoded protein is CAWSGQVSNQPQHF.

V and J are TRBV29-1 and TRBJ1-1, with TRBD1 matching over 9 bases. Trimming cost V 6 bases and J 0 bases; bases outside gene matches: 11. In germline, CDR1 is SQVTM, CDR2 ANQGSEA. The CDR3 totals 16 residues. CDR3 bases: TGCAGCGTCCCATCAGGGACAGGGACCATGAACACTGAAGCTTTCTTT. Its translation: CSVPSGTGTMNTEAFF.

This chain links TRBV18 with TRBJ2-7; 7 bases align to TRBD1. Trimming removed 3 bases from V and 0 bases from J; junction bases left unmatched: 2. CDR3 size: 14 residues. In germline, CDR1 is KGHSH, CDR2 LQKENI. CDR3 bases: TGTGCCAGCTCACCCGGGACAGTCTCCTACGAGCAGTACTTC. It codes for CASSPGTVSYEQYF. Drawing the rest from reference TRBV18 and TRBJ2-7, the complete variable domain is NAGVMQNPRHLVRRRGQEARLRCSPMKGHSHVYWYRQLPEEGLKFMVYLQKENIIDESGMPKERFSAEFPKEGPSILRIQQVVRGDSAAYFCASSPGTVSYEQYFGPGTRLTVT.

V is TRBV15 and J is TRBJ2-1, with D tentatively TRBD1 (6 bases). This CDR3 contains 14 residues. Germline V gene sequence: CDR1 LNHNV, CDR2 YYDKDF (reference sequence). Trimming removed 1 base from V and 7 bases from J, with 11 bases in between. CDR3 nucleotide sequence: TGTGCCACCAGCAGAGGGGACAAGCTTAATGAGCAGTTCTTC. Translation: CATSRGDKLNEQFF.

J is TRBJ2-7 and V is TRBV6-5; D is possibly TRBD2 (5 bases). This CDR3 is 15 amino acids long. Germline CDR1 MNHEY, CDR2 SVGAGI. V lost 5 bases, J lost 2 bases, and 16 bases lay in between. CDR3 nucleotide sequence: TGTGCCAGCAGTACCTATCCGGGAACCACCTACGAGCAGTACTTC. It yields the protein CASSTYPGTTYEQYF.

The CDR3 protein is CASSSFHEQYF. CDR3 coding DNA: TGTGCCAGCAGCTCCTTTCACGAGCAGTACTTC. J is TRBJ2-7 and V is TRBV5-5; no reliable D call. The CDR3 runs 11 residues. The germline V gene has CDR1 SGHKS and CDR2 YYEKEE (reference sequence). V shed 3 bases and J shed 5 bases, with 6 bases lying between them. The entire variable domain, with the rest obtained from reference TRBV5-5 and TRBJ2-7, is as follows: DAGVTQSPTHLIKTRGQQVTLRCSPISGHKSVSWYQQVLGQGPQFIFQYYEKEERGRGNFPDRFSARQFPNYSSELNVNALLLGDSALYLCASSSFHEQYFGPGTRLTVT.

The rearrangement links TRBV27 to TRBJ1-4; 8 nucleotides agree with TRBD1. Trimming at V came to 7 bases and at J to 3 bases, leaving 7 bases not matched to a gene. The CDR3 is 15 amino acids. From germline, CDR1 is MNHEY and CDR2 SMNVEV (reference sequence). In nucleotides, the CDR3 is TGTGCCAGCAATCCTCAGGGGGCAGCTAATGAAAAACTGTTTTTT. This gives the protein CASNPQGAANEKLFF.

V is TRBV10-2 and J is TRBJ2-7; D possibly corresponds to TRBD2 (6 bases). This CDR3 comprises 16 residues. The V gene's germline CDR1 is WSHSY and CDR2 SAAADI. Trimming cost V 5 bases and J 2 bases, with 19 bases left between them. The CDR3 nucleotides read TGCGCCAGCAGTACCCGGGGGTTCTCTCCGACCTACGAGCAGTACTTC. This encodes CASSTRGFSPTYEQYF.

Note on this clone: One end of the junction is discordant with germline, which a read error may explain. This chain connects TRBV30 to TRBJ2-5; weak D call: TRBD2 (5 bases). Germline loops: CDR1 GTSNPN, CDR2 SVGIG (reference sequence). The CDR3 has 11 amino acids. CDR3: CAWSWGENQYF. CDR3 nucleotide sequence: TGTGCCTGGAGTTGGGGAGAGAACCAGTACTTC.

This rearrangement joins TRBV15 to TRBJ2-1, with D maybe TRBD2 (5 bases). There are 15 residues in the CDR3. Germline V lookup: CDR1 LNHNV, CDR2 YYDKDF (reference sequence). Trimming left V 0 bases short and J 9 bases short, with 15 bases between. CDR3 coding DNA: TGTGCCACCAGCAGAGAAGATGGATCGGCGGGTGAGCAGTTCTTC. This translates into CATSREDGSAGEQFF.

V and J are TRBV4-1 and TRBJ2-7, with TRBD1 as a possible D gene (5 bases). The CDR3 extends over 16 amino acids. The V end lost 0 bases, the J end lost 4 bases, and 16 bases lay between the germline ends. The V gene's germline CDR1 is MGHRA and CDR2 YSYEKL. This chain's CDR3 is CASSQELRGTVYEQYF. The CDR3 nucleotides read TGCGCCAGCAGCCAAGAGTTAAGGGGAACGGTGTACGAGCAGTACTTC.

The chain links TRBV30 to TRBJ1-2; tentatively, D is TRBD1 (6 bases). Deletions cut 8 bases from V and 8 bases from J, with 27 bases between. CDR3 length equals 15 residues. CDR1 and CDR2 (germline): GTSNPN, SVGIG (reference sequence). CDR3 sequence reads: CAGNPQARGATGYTF. The DNA for the CDR3 is TGTGCCGGGAACCCGCAGGCCCGGGGGGCGACCGGCTACACCTTC.

V and J are TRBV11-2 and TRBJ1-1; weak D call: TRBD1 (5 bases). Between the trimmed V and J ends, which lost 1 base and 2 bases, there was a span of 11 bases. CDR3 length: 15 amino acids. Germline values: CDR1 SGHAT, CDR2 FQNNGV. This CDR3 reads CASSLVLTVNTEAFF. CDR3 DNA sequence: TGTGCCAGCAGCTTAGTTTTGACAGTAAACACTGAAGCTTTCTTT.

The chain links TRBV30 to TRBJ2-7, with TRBD1 matching 10 bases. After removal of 0 bases from V and 2 bases from J, the junction contained 4 bases not matched to a gene. Germline V CDR1 and CDR2: GTSNPN, SVGIG (reference sequence). The CDR3 covers 15 residues. CDR3 protein: CAWSVPGTGAYEQYF. CDR3 nucleotide sequence: TGTGCCTGGAGTGTCCCCGGGACAGGGGCCTACGAGCAGTACTTC.

The chain recombines TRBV19 with TRBJ1-5; 8 positions match TRBD1. This CDR3 comprises 14 residues. Trimming at V came to 5 bases and at J to 7 bases, leaving 7 bases not matched to a gene. Germline loops: CDR1 LNHDA, CDR2 SQIVND (reference sequence). Written as DNA, the CDR3 is TGTGCCAGTAGTCCCAGGACAGGGTTGCAGCCCCAGCATTTT. Its protein is CASSPRTGLQPQHF.

The chain combines TRBV5-1 with TRBJ1-1; the D gene is possibly TRBD1 (5 bases). Germline CDR1 and CDR2: SGHRS and YFSETQ. Trimming cost V 0 bases and J 5 bases, with 14 bases left between them. This CDR3 has 15 amino acids. The CDR3 DNA reads TGCGCCAGCAGCTTGGTCAGGGTAGGTGTTACTGAAGCTTTCTTT. It codes for CASSLVRVGVTEAFF.

The chain carries TRBV6-1 and TRBJ1-2; 8 positions match TRBD1. The ends lost 4 bases at V and 7 bases at J; junction bases unmatched: 8. The CDR3 is made up of 14 amino acids. The germline V gene encodes CDR1 MNHNS and CDR2 SASEGT. The CDR3 nucleotides read TGTGCCAGCAGTGTTTCCCAGGGGGCGCCTGGCTACACCTTC. Translated: CASSVSQGAPGYTF.

The chain couples TRBV5-1 to TRBJ1-2; tentative D call: TRBD1 (5 bases). Germline assignment: CDR1 SGHRS and CDR2 YFSETQ. The CDR3 loop spans 16 amino acids. The V and J ends lost 4 bases and 4 bases respectively, with 20 bases between them. CDR3 loop: CASSRGGTADIYGYTF. DNA of the CDR3: TGCGCCAGCAGCCGGGGGGGGACGGCCGACATCTATGGCTACACCTTC.

The chain has TRBV9 and TRBJ2-2, with no clear D. The CDR3 contains 14 residues. Per germline, CDR1 SGDLS and CDR2 YYNGEE. V lost 4 bases, J lost 2 bases, and 9 bases lay in between. CDR3 in DNA: TGTGCCAGCAGCCCTCGTTTAAACACCGGGGAGCTGTTTTTT. Translating it yields CASSPRLNTGELFF.